This TCR beta chain was documented in a study of blood T cell repertoires in COVID-19 (dated by TCRdb to about 2020). In terms of the full investigation: The collaborator samples originated in the United States, Italy and Spain and spanned the acute and convalescent phases of COVID-19. The prospective study material was composed of cDNA or gDNA derived from T cells, B-cell-depleted T cells, or PBMCs. Sample metadata almost always included a de-identified subject ID, COVID-19 status, age in years and sex. Samples were obtained from the ongoing ImmuneRACE study (first 160 participants) and from over 1,000 subjects provided by 6 global collaborators. Where HLA class I and class II types were available, the types were taken from metadata supplied by the sample provider, not from assay-based typing. The repertoires were released in a freely available public database meant as a resource for research on the immune response to SARS-CoV-2. Subjects who had been exposed to COVID-19, were actively infected with it, or had recovered from it provided the deeply sampled blood TCRbeta repertoires that made up the dataset. Study-level results and caveats: The amount of clinical and demographic metadata varied by source and participant and was provided uncurated.

A distance of 8 bases separates the germline ends of V and J, which lose 0 bases and 1 base respectively. The CDR3, from cysteine to phenylalanine, totals 15 residues. The entry retains the CDR3 DNA only, 45 bases that are in frame from base 1. Of note for this clone: Its antigen is not yet known. One base away there is no much larger clone; base qualities are not given.

The immunoSEQ Assay, a bias-controlled multiplex PCR, was used to amplify TCRbeta CDR3 regions from genomic DNA. The study's own analysis went as follows. The number of nucleated cells in each sample was estimated by amplification of reference gene primers within the assay. Sequence reads were collapsed and filtered to measure the absolute abundance of every unique TCRbeta CDR3 rearrangement. For each sample, productive Simpson clonality was calculated as the square root of Simpson's diversity index across productive rearrangements. TCRdb provides this immuneACCESS table in a form limited to in-frame rearrangements. Some clones are lacking; in checked studies, under half of them reflect an unresolved V gene, and why the rest are absent is not known. From that table come the V and J calls and clone size; the DNA was used to work out D and trimming. The sample contains more than 70,000 clones, under 80% of them found a single time. 8.5% to 10% of the sample rests with the top ten.

Collaborating institutions collected whole blood in K2EDTA tubes following their own protocols. Collaborator samples were shipped for TCRbeta analysis as frozen whole blood, isolated PBMCs, or DNA extracted from either sample type. The origin of this receptor is a human donor in a cohort sampled during active COVID-19. The sequenced sample was peripheral blood. The chain couples TRBV5-3 to TRBJ1-3; the best D guess is TRBD1, with 6 bases matching. TRBV5-3 is assigned to the ORF class and has an uncertain function. The CDR3: CARSLVQGSGNTIYF. The nucleotides read TGTGCCAGAAGCTTGGTACAGGGTTCTGGAAACACCATATATTTT.